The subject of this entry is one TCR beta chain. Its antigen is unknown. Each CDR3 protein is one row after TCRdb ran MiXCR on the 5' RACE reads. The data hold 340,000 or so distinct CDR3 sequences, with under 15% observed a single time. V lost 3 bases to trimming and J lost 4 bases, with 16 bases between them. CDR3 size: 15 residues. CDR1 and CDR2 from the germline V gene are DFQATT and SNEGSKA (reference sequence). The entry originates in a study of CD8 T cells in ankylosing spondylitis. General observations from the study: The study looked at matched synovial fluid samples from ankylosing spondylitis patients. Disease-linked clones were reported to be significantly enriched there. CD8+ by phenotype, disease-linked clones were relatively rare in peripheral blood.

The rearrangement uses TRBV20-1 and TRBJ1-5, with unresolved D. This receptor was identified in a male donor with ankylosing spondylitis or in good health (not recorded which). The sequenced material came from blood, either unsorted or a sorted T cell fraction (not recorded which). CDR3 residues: CSASVTRRPNQPQHF. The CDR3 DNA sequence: TGCAGTGCTAGTGTCACCCGACGGCCGAATCAGCCCCAGCATTTT.